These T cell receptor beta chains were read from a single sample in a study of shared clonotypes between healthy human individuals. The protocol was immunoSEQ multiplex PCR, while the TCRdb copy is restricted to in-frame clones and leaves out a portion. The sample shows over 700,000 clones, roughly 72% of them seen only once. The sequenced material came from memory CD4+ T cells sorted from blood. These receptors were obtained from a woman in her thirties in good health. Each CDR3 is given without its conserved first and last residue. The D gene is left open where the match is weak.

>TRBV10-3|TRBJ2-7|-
AISEGSGLTYEQY
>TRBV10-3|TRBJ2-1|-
AISGQAVNEQF
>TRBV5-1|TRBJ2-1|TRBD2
ASSSSSGAYNEQF
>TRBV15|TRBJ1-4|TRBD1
ATSRDANTGGDYEKLF
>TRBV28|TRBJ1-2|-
ASSPIVEGYT
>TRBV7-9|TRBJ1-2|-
ASTDDRPFA
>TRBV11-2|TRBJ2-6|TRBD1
ASSLEPGQGSGANVLT
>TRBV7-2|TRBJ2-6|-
ASSLAGGAGANVLT
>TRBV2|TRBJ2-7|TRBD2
ASRGPRLAGVRRNEQY
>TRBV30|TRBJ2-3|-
AWSATSLITDTQY
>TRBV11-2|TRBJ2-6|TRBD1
ASSDRVSGANVLT
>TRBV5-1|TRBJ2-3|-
ASSLNTGTDTQY
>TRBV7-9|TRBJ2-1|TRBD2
ASSRTSGRGDNEQF
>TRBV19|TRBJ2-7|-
ASSGQGYEQY
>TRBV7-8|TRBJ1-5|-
ASSLARFFGENQPQH
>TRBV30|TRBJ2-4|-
AWTAPGAWKNIQY
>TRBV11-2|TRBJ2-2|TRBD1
ASTTRDRGPGELF
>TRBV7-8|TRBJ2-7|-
ASSLARGFPYEQY
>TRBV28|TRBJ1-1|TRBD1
ASGYDRAAF
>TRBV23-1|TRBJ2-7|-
ASSRCRGRAVFAYEQY
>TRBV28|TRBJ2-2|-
ASSSRLADTGELF
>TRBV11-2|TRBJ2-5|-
ASRAFSGQKQETQY
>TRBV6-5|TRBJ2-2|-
ASSPTGVPYGELF
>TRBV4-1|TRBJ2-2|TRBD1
ASSPTGSPGTGGTGELF
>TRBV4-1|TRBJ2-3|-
ASSLQAGFSTDTQY